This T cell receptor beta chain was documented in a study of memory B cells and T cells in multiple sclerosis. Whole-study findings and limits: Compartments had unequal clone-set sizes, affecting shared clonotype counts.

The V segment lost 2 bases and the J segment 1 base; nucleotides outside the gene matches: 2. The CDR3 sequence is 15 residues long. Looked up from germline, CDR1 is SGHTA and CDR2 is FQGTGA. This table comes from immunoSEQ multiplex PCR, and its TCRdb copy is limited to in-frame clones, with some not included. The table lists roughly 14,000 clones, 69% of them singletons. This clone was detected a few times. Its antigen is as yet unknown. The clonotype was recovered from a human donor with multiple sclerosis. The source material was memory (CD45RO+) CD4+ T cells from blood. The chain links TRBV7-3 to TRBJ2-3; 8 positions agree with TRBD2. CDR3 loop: CASSLGAGGTDTQYF. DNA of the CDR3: TGTGCCAGCAGCTTAGGAGCGGGAGGCACAGATACGCAGTATTTT.